This TCR beta chain was recovered during a study of shared clonotypes between healthy human individuals. Study in general: Donors had three CD4 naive, three CD4 memory, two CD8 naive and one CD8 memory plate apiece.

Regarding this clone: What it binds is unknown.

General observations from the study: Between a handful of donors, naive CD4 clonotypes were shared at a level of about 5%.

This CDR3 has 12 residues. Germline values: CDR1 SNHLY, CDR2 FYNNEI. Between the trimmed V and J ends, which lost 8 bases and 3 bases, there was a span of 10 bases. TCRdb's copy holds only in-frame clones and misses some; the assay was immunoSEQ multiplex PCR. Of approximately 2.5 million clones in the sample, 90% to 95% were seen once. The sequenced sample was naive CD4+ T cells from PBMCs. Subset meaning: CD45RA+ positively selected. This sequence was found in a man between 18 and 29 years old in good health. Some clones in this sample may be carry-over from other donors' samples. This sequence joins TRBV2 and TRBJ2-5, with D hard to call. DNA of the CDR3: TGTGCCAGCGTGTTTGGGAAAGAGACCCAGTACTTC. Residues: CASVFGKETQYF.